This TCR beta chain was profiled in a study of shared clonotypes between healthy human individuals. Regarding the study as a whole: Clonotypes which were not shared had lower generation probabilities than clonotypes that all four donors shared.

Only in-frame clones appear in the TCRdb table, and some are missing; sequencing was by immunoSEQ multiplex PCR. The sample includes millions of clones, about 92% seen only once; the top ten take roughly 1.8%. Naive-designated CD8 cells lacked CD45RO, were positively enriched for CCR7, and omitted terminally differentiated effector memory CD45RA+ cells. V was clipped by 0 bases and J by 0 bases, with 15 bases between them. This CDR3 comprises 17 residues. The germline V gene has CDR1 GTSNPN and CDR2 SVGIG (reference sequence). With regard to this clone: Its matching antigen is unknown.

Material: naive CD8+ T cells from PBMCs. This receptor was obtained from a man aged 18 to 29 in good health. Some clones in this sample may be carry-over from other donors' samples. J is TRBJ2-1 and V is TRBV30; possible D gene TRBD2, 5 bases. The CDR3 sequence: CAWSVLGITSSYNEQFF. The CDR3 DNA sequence: TGTGCCTGGAGTGTACTAGGGATTACTAGCTCCTACAATGAGCAGTTCTTC.